Listed below are T cell receptor beta chains from one sample, sequenced in a study of shared clonotypes between healthy human individuals. TCRdb's table, derived via immunoSEQ multiplex PCR, lists solely in-frame clones and lacks some. Of a few million clones detected, approximately 93% appear once; the ten largest clones hold 0.35% to 0.45%. The sequenced sample was naive CD4+ T cells from PBMCs. All receptors derive from a man in his late teens or twenties in good health. Some clones in this sample may be carry-over from other donors' samples. CDR3s include the opening cysteine and the closing phenylalanine or tryptophan. The D gene is left open where the match is weak. A row's size may be missing; if present it is once, few, many or a size class.

TRBD1 TRBJ2-1 NA TRBV6-1 CASSASSGGEQFF TGTGCCAGCAGTGCATCCTCAGGGGGTGAGCAGTTCTTC
NA TRBJ2-2 NA TRBV5-1 CAIRGAVDTGELFF TGCGCCATTCGGGGGGCCGTTGACACCGGGGAGCTGTTTTTT
NA TRBJ2-7 once TRBV6-1 CASSSGTGNYEQYF TGTGCCAGCAGCTCAGGGACGGGAAACTACGAGCAGTACTTC
TRBD1 TRBJ2-7 NA TRBV11-2 CASSLNPGTGGEQYF TGTGCCAGCAGCTTAAATCCGGGGACAGGGGGCGAGCAGTACTTC
TRBD1 TRBJ2-5 NA TRBV10-1 CASSDFGTGGETQYF TGCGCCAGCAGTGATTTTGGGACAGGGGGAGAGACCCAGTACTTC
NA TRBJ2-5 NA TRBV18 CASSPDGETQYF TGTGCCAGCTCACCAGATGGGGAGACCCAGTACTTC
NA TRBJ2-7 NA TRBV6-5 CASSYSGGGSYEQYF TGTGCCAGCAGTTACTCTGGAGGGGGCTCCTACGAGCAGTACTTC
NA TRBJ2-2 NA TRBV6-6 CASSGWVAGELFF TGTGCCAGCTCAGGGTGGGTTGCCGGGGAGCTGTTTTTT
TRBD2 TRBJ2-4 NA TRBV6-6 CASSSSGSPKNIQYF TGTGCCAGCAGTTCCAGCGGGAGCCCCAAAAACATTCAGTACTTC
NA TRBJ1-2 NA TRBV6-1 CASSVPVGGAHKGYTF TGTGCCAGCAGTGTCCCGGTGGGAGGGGCCCACAAAGGCTACACCTTC
TRBD1 TRBJ2-3 NA TRBV25-1 CASSRDRVADTQYF TGTGCCAGCAGTCGGGACAGGGTGGCAGATACGCAGTATTTT
NA TRBJ2-2 NA TRBV30 CAWTIGRELFF TGTGCCTGGACCATAGGGCGGGAGCTGTTTTTT
NA TRBJ2-5 NA TRBV16 CASSQSGRPNEAQYF TGTGCCAGCAGCCAATCCGGAAGACCGAACGAGGCCCAGTACTTC
NA TRBJ1-2 NA TRBV28 CASSLEAGEGYGYTF TGTGCCAGCAGTTTAGAGGCAGGGGAGGGGTATGGCTACACCTTC
NA TRBJ2-7 NA TRBV23-1 CASRPLYEQYF TGCGCCAGCAGACCTCTCTACGAGCAGTACTTC
TRBD1 TRBJ2-2 NA TRBV5-6 CASSFSTGGMGGELFF TGTGCCAGCAGCTTCTCAACAGGGGGCATGGGTGGGGAGCTGTTTTTT
NA TRBJ1-1 NA TRBV5-1 CASSLARRGSTEAFF TGCGCCAGCAGCTTGGCACGTCGGGGTAGCACTGAAGCTTTCTTT
NA TRBJ2-1 NA TRBV4-3 CASSQDRVNEQFF TGCGCCAGCAGCCAAGATCGGGTCAATGAGCAGTTCTTC